Following are 23 T cell receptor beta chains from one sample sequenced in a study of T cell responses to AZD1222 COVID-19 vaccine. Profiling relied on immunoSEQ multiplex PCR, and the TCRdb table lists in-frame clones only, not all of them. The sample lists approximately 130,000 clones; about 90% were seen once. Here the sequenced sample was peripheral blood, taken on day 0 of AZD1222 vaccination. The receptor source for this set is an adult in good health.

This chain's CDR3 is CAWSRDRVTEAFF. The CDR3 DNA reads TGTGCCTGGAGTCGGGACAGGGTCACTGAAGCTTTCTTT. V gene TRBV30 combines with J gene TRBJ1-1; 9 bases fit TRBD1. J was trimmed by 4 bases and V by 2 bases; bases with no gene match: 2. This CDR3 contains 13 residues. CDR1 is GTSNPN, CDR2 SVGIG, per germline (reference sequence).

The count of this clone is one. This chain uses TRBV29-1 with TRBJ2-7; D is unclear. V was shortened by 6 bases and J by 1 base, with 10 bases between the two germline ends. Per the germline V gene, CDR1 is SQVTM and CDR2 is ANQGSEA. This CDR3 contains 12 residues. The CDR3 loop is CSVTDGSYEQYF. As DNA, the CDR3 is TGCAGCGTAACAGACGGTTCCTACGAGCAGTACTTC.

This chain links TRBV6-1 with TRBJ1-3; no reliable D call. Germline V gene data show CDR1 as MNHNS and CDR2 as SASEGT. V lost 1 base and J 0 bases, leaving 7 bases between the germline ends. The CDR3 sequence is 15 residues long. In DNA, the CDR3 is TGTGCCAGCAGTGAAGAAACCGACTCTGGAAACACCATATATTTT. Translating it yields CASSEETDSGNTIYF.

V is TRBV7-2 and J is TRBJ2-7; 9 bases line up with TRBD2. This CDR3 comprises 17 residues. The J segment lost 3 bases and the V segment lost 6 bases, leaving 15 bases of the junction unmatched. Germline CDR1 SGHTA, CDR2 FQGNSA. CDR3 nucleotide sequence: TGTGCCAGCAGTTCTATATGGCGTATGACTAGCGGCTACGAGCAGTACTTC. Translating it yields CASSSIWRMTSGYEQYF. The variable domain in full, completed from reference TRBV7-2 and TRBJ2-7, reads GAGVSQSPSNKVTEKGKDVELRCDPISGHTALYWYRQSLGQGLEFLIYFQGNSAPDKSGLPSDRFSAERTGGSVSTLTIQRTQQEDSAVYLCASSSIWRMTSGYEQYFGPGTRLTVT.

This chain uses TRBV30 with TRBJ1-6; D gene unclear. The germline V and J ends were trimmed by 2 bases and 9 bases, with 11 bases remaining between them. The CDR3 spans 13 residues. Germline CDR1 and CDR2: GTSNPN and SVGIG (reference sequence). DNA for the CDR3: TGTGCCTGGAGTCCCAGTTGGGGTTCACCCCTCCACTTT. This sequence encodes CAWSPSWGSPLHF.

V and J are TRBV2 and TRBJ1-2; D is perhaps TRBD1 (5 bases). CDR1 and CDR2 (germline): SNHLY, FYNNEI. The V end lost 4 bases, the J end lost 8 bases, and 11 bases lay between the germline ends. The CDR3 totals 12 residues. CDR3 region: CASSGRTSGYTF. The DNA for the CDR3 is TGTGCCAGCAGTGGACGGACATCGGGCTACACCTTC.

This chain joins TRBV19 and TRBJ1-5; D gene ambiguous. V was pared by 2 bases and J by 6 bases, with 8 bases between. CDR1 is LNHDA and CDR2 is SQIVND in the germline V gene (reference sequence). This CDR3 spans 13 amino acids. CDR3 DNA sequence: TGTGCCAGTAGTATATTATCGGGTCAGCCCCAGCATTTT. This sequence encodes CASSILSGQPQHF.

The chain uses TRBV2 and TRBJ1-3; the match to TRBD1 covers 7 bases. Trimming removed 8 bases from V and 4 bases from J; junction bases left unmatched: 11. Germline V gives CDR1 SNHLY, CDR2 FYNNEI. The CDR3 contains 15 residues. DNA for the CDR3: TGTGCCAGCGGGGTTAGTAGGGGGCTCGGAAACACCATATATTTT. Its translation: CASGVSRGLGNTIYF.

The rearrangement joins TRBV5-1 to TRBJ1-2; D unresolved. The germline gives CDR1 SGHRS, CDR2 YFSETQ. Trimming shortened V by 3 bases and J by 5 bases, and 11 bases separated the two germline ends. CDR3 size: 13 residues. CDR3 residues: CASSSSTGYGYTF. CDR3 sequence (DNA): TGCGCCAGCAGCTCCTCGACGGGGTATGGCTACACCTTC.

The V gene is TRBV10-1, the J gene TRBJ2-3; D might be TRBD2 (6 bases). This CDR3 has 16 residues. The germline CDR1 and CDR2 sequences are WNHNN and SYGVQD (reference sequence). V was cut by 9 bases and J by 7 bases, with 26 bases left in between. The CDR3 sequence is CASRARETGALNTQYF. The CDR3 DNA reads TGCGCCAGTAGAGCAAGGGAGACGGGAGCCCTAAATACGCAGTATTTT.

This chain uses TRBV3-1 (or the pseudogene TRBV3-2) with TRBJ2-1; 14 bases are a match to TRBD2. Germline values: CDR1 LGHDT, CDR2 YNNKEL (reference sequence). The CDR3 loop spans 15 amino acids. J gave up 7 bases and V 4 bases, and 3 bases lay outside the gene matches. In DNA, the CDR3 is TGTGCCAGCAGCCGGGGACTAGCGGGAGTGAATGAGCAGTTCTTC. This codes for CASSRGLAGVNEQFF.

The chain links TRBV5-1 to TRBJ1-3; 7 bases are a match to TRBD1. Unmatched junction bases numbered 10, after V lost 0 bases and J lost 1 base. CDR1 is SGHRS and CDR2 is YFSETQ in the germline V gene. The CDR3 contains 18 residues. Here the CDR3 reads CASSLEGRGLLSGNTIYF. In nucleotides, the CDR3 is TGCGCCAGCAGCTTGGAGGGGAGGGGGCTACTTTCTGGAAACACCATATATTTT.

The chain couples TRBV5-1 to TRBJ2-2; D perhaps matches TRBD1 (6 bases). Germline values: CDR1 SGHRS, CDR2 YFSETQ. Trimming pared 2 bases from V and 7 bases from J, leaving 18 bases between. This CDR3 comprises 16 residues. CDR3 sequence reads: CASSFWGQALLGELFF. The CDR3, as DNA: TGCGCCAGCAGCTTCTGGGGGCAGGCCTTGCTCGGGGAGCTGTTTTTT.

CDR3 DNA: TGTGCCAGTAGGTTTAGGGCAGCCTCCTACGAGCAGTACTTC. Its protein product is CASRFRAASYEQYF. The chain employs TRBV19 and TRBJ2-7, with D unresolved. Deletions cut 6 bases from V and 0 bases from J, with 12 bases between. The CDR3 is made up of 14 amino acids. Germline V CDR1 and CDR2: LNHDA, SQIVND (reference sequence).

The chain joins TRBV4-2 to TRBJ1-1; TRBD1 agrees at 7 bases. The V gene end was trimmed by 1 base and the J gene end by 10 bases; junction bases not matched to a gene: 6. The germline gives CDR1 LGHNA, CDR2 YNFKEQ. The CDR3 is 13 amino acids. CDR3 amino acids: CASSQGRQGVAFF. CDR3 sequence (DNA): TGTGCCAGCAGCCAAGGGAGGCAGGGGGTAGCTTTCTTT.

This chain joins TRBV18 and TRBJ1-5; D not certain. This CDR3 is built from 14 residues. The V gene's germline CDR1 is KGHSH and CDR2 LQKENI. Trimming took off 3 bases at V and 5 bases at J, with 11 bases between the two ends. CDR3 DNA sequence: TGTGCCAGCTCACCCTTTGTGGGCGATCAGCCCCAGCATTTT. It translates to CASSPFVGDQPQHF.

V and J are TRBV5-1 and TRBJ2-5; 7 bases match TRBD1. Germline assignment: CDR1 SGHRS and CDR2 YFSETQ. V lost 2 bases to trimming and J lost 5 bases; unmatched junction nucleotides: 0. The CDR3 is 12 residues long. In DNA form, the CDR3 reads TGCGCCAGCAGCTTACAGGGGGAGACCCAGTACTTC. It yields the protein CASSLQGETQYF. Supplemented by reference TRBV5-1 and TRBJ2-5, the full variable domain reads KAGVTQTPRYLIKTRGQQVTLSCSPISGHRSVSWYQQTPGQGLQFLFEYFSETQRNKGNFPGRFSGRQFSNSRSEMNVSTLELGDSALYLCASSLQGETQYFGPGTRLLVL.

The chain employs TRBV6-1 and TRBJ1-2, with 7 nucleotides matching TRBD1. The junction had 4 bases not matched to a gene; V was cut back by 3 bases and J by 3 bases. Germline V gives CDR1 MNHNS, CDR2 SASEGT. The CDR3 has 14 residues. The CDR3 nucleotides are TGTGCCAGCAGTGACCCGGGACAGTACTATGGCTACACCTTC. Its protein product is CASSDPGQYYGYTF.

This clone was observed once. V and J are TRBV5-8 and TRBJ2-5, with D perhaps matching TRBD1 or TRBD2 (5 bases each). Germline CDR1 reads SGHTS; CDR2 reads YDEGEE. V gave up 4 bases and J gave up 4 bases, with 14 bases separating them. The CDR3 has 14 amino acids. DNA of the CDR3: TGTGCCAGCAGCCGAGGGGTGTTGAGAGAGACCCAGTACTTC. Translated, it gives CASSRGVLRETQYF.

The CDR3 loop reads CASSLTGAGATYEQYF. In DNA, the CDR3 is TGTGCCAGCAGTTTGACCGGAGCGGGAGCCACCTACGAGCAGTACTTC. The chain carries TRBV27 and TRBJ2-7; 8 nucleotides agree with TRBD2. The CDR3 loop spans 16 amino acids. Trimming took 3 bases from V and 2 from J; bases not matched to a gene: 9. The germline V gene encodes CDR1 MNHEY and CDR2 SMNVEV (reference sequence).

The CDR3 spells CASSAGLNYEQYF. The DNA for the CDR3 is TGTGCCAGCAGCGCTGGACTCAACTACGAGCAGTACTTC. The J gene is TRBJ2-7, the V gene TRBV9; a weak D match, TRBD2 (5 bases). Trimming pared 3 bases from V and 3 bases from J, leaving 10 bases between. Germline V gene sequence: CDR1 SGDLS, CDR2 YYNGEE. The CDR3 extends over 13 amino acids.

This clone was detected a few times. This sequence joins TRBV5-1 and TRBJ2-1; D might be TRBD1 (5 bases). This CDR3 comprises 16 residues. Germline V gives CDR1 SGHRS, CDR2 YFSETQ. V was trimmed by 1 base and J by 6 bases, leaving 17 bases between them. CDR3 sequence (DNA): TGCGCCAGCAGCTTGCTAGGACAAGGGCCTTTCAATGAGCAGTTCTTC. It codes for CASSLLGQGPFNEQFF.

The chain carries TRBV27 and TRBJ1-2; no firm D call. The CDR3 spans 14 residues. Trimming took off 4 bases at V and 1 base at J, with 10 bases between the two ends. The germline CDR1 and CDR2 sequences are MNHEY and SMNVEV (reference sequence). The CDR3 reads CASSSRVNNYGYTF. The CDR3, as DNA: TGTGCCAGCAGTTCAAGGGTTAATAACTATGGCTACACCTTC.